This section outlines one T cell receptor beta chain sequence together with its context. The data were obtained in a study of T cell changes during pregnancy in multiple sclerosis. Generated by immunoSEQ multiplex PCR, the TCRdb table keeps only in-frame clones and is missing some. This table has 75,000 to 100,000 clones, 92% appearing once. Between the trimmed V and J ends, which lost 4 bases and 5 bases, there was a span of 8 bases. CDR3 length: 12 residues. Germline V CDR1 and CDR2: MDHEN, SYDVKM. The sample consisted of peripheral blood, taken after pregnancy. The V and J genes are TRBV28 and TRBJ1-1; D uncertain. The clonotype comes from a female donor in good health, enrolled as a control in a pregnancy study. CDR3 sequence reads: CASSSLMTEAFF. Here the CDR3 DNA reads TGTGCCAGCAGTTCCCTAATGACTGAAGCTTTCTTT.